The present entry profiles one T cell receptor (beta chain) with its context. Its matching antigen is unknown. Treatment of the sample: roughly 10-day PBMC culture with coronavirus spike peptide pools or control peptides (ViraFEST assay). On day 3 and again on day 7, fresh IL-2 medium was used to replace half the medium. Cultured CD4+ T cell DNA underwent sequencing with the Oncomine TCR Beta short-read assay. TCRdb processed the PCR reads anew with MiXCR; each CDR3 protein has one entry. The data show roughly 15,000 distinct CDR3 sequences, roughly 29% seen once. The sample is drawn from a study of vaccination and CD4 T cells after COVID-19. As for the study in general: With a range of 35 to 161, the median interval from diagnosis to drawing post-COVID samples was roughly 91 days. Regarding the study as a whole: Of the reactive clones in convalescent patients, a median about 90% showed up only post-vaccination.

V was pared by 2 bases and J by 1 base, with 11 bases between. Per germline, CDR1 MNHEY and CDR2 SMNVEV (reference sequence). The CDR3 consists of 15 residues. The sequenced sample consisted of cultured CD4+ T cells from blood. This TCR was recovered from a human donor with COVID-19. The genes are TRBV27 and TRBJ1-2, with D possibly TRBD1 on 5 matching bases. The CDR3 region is CASSLAGGSNYGYTF. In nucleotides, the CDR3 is TGTGCCAGCAGTTTAGCGGGGGGGAGTAACTATGGCTACACCTTC.